This T cell receptor (beta chain) was recovered during a study of shared clonotypes between healthy human individuals. The study's findings and limits: Naive subsets usually exceeded memory subsets in estimated richness.

Measured with immunoSEQ multiplex PCR; TCRdb has only the in-frame clones, and not every one. There are over 2 million clones in the sample; around 92% occur only once, and 0.37% lies in the top ten. Partitioning of CD4+ cells yielded a CD45RA+ naive subset and a CD45RA-negative memory subset. The CDR3 runs to 15 residues. Looked up from germline, CDR1 is SGHDT and CDR2 is YYEEEE. Trimming pared 0 bases from V and 9 bases from J, leaving 13 bases between. Notes on this clone: Its antigen is not identified.

This receptor was obtained from a man in his late teens or twenties in good health. Some clones in this sample may be carry-over from other donors' samples. The sequenced material came from naive CD4+ T cells from PBMCs. Subset denoted: CD45RA+ positively selected. The V call is TRBV5-6, the J call TRBJ1-6, with D possibly TRBD1 on 6 matching bases. CDR3 in DNA: TGTGCCAGCAGCTTGGCCGGGACAAACGGTTCACCCCTCCACTTT. This codes for CASSLAGTNGSPLHF.